These T cell receptor beta chains were read from a single sample in a study of blood T cell repertoires in COVID-19. Produced via immunoSEQ multiplex PCR; TCRdb's table is partial and in-frame only. The sample gives some 100,000 clones, roughly 85% of which show up once; less than 20% is in the top ten. Sample: peripheral blood. These receptors originate from a human donor in a cohort sampled during active COVID-19. Both conserved end residues are trimmed from each CDR3. The order of the fields is V gene, D gene, clone size, CDR3 protein. D genes are given only for firm matches. Some rows have no size entry. The others give once, few or many, or a class for an expanded clone.

>TRBV2|.|.
ASRTTGSGYGYT
>TRBV5-1|TRBD2|.
ASSFTGTSEKTQY
>TRBV5-8|.|.
ASSLANRETEAF
>TRBV10-3|.|many
AISEGQNSNQPQH
>TRBV6-1|.|.
ASSEARDYEQY
>TRBV15|.|.
ATSRDPSSGNTIY
>TRBV27|TRBD1|.
ASSPNDRASGELF
>TRBV16|.|.
ASSLGYSLSSATQY
>TRBV2|TRBD2|many
ASSLGSQAGVADTQY
>TRBV27|TRBD1|once
ASSFLDRGSREQY
>TRBV27|TRBD1|.
ASSSAGTGGLKTQY
>TRBV27|TRBD1|.
ASSFSGTAIRNSPLH
>TRBV2|TRBD1|.
ASSGQEISPLH
>TRBV28|.|.
ASSLAPGFTEAF
>TRBV19|TRBD2|few
ASRPRIAGSTDTQY
>TRBV30|.|few
AWSVSGLGEAF
>TRBV19|TRBD1|.
ASVPGQGVNEQF
>TRBV5-1|TRBD1|.
ASSAGTGEDGYT
>TRBV6-5|TRBD1|.
ASSNDRGAGAF
>TRBV19|TRBD1|.
ASSFAGTGDTEAF
>TRBV9|.|.
ASASRQNEQF
>TRBV19|.|.
ATRGPSEKLF
>TRBV6-6|TRBD2|.
ASSLGASGHQETQY
>TRBV19|TRBD1|.
ASSTQGAGNQPQH
>TRBV15|TRBD1|few
ATSTQGANRNTIY
>TRBV9|.|.
ASSVSVIPTDTQY
>TRBV28|.|.
ASSLFFEGVGEQY
>TRBV5-6|TRBD2|.
ASSLTSGTYNEQF
>TRBV5-1|.|.
ASSPLGGNGYT
>TRBV19|TRBD2|.
ASRGLAGEGEQY
>TRBV20-1|.|.
SAGENEQF
>TRBV14|.|once
ASSLWESRETQY
>TRBV11-2|.|.
ASSLQVQVYQETQY
>TRBV10-3|.|few
AISEGGQGYNEQF
>TRBV5-1|.|.
ASSIDNNEQF
>TRBV24-1|TRBD1|.
ATSEHRGLPDTQY
>TRBV19|TRBD1|.
ASSSRPGQSHTDTQY
>TRBV7-3|TRBD2|.
ASSPAGVNTGELF
>TRBV28|.|once
ASSQDWRAF
>TRBV12-3/TRBV12-4|.|.
ASRRGQSYEQY
>TRBV6-6|.|.
ASSSDWTNQPQH
>TRBV11-2|.|once
ASSLEGGSSYEQY
>TRBV6-9|TRBD2|.
AGPSLADNEQF
>TRBV10-3|TRBD1|.
AISPGQSYGYT
>TRBV11-3|.|.
ASSPSAGELF
>TRBV5-1|TRBD2|.
ASSLVFRFDPIWTSGGASDTQY
>TRBV6-5|TRBD1|.
ASSDREVSWAQY
>TRBV24-1|.|.
ATSDPAGVETQY
>TRBV28|.|.
ASTRGGIEKLF